This T cell receptor beta chain derives from a study of early T cells in non-severe SARS-CoV-2 infection (dated by TCRdb to about 2021). About the study as a whole: Because TCR sequencing relied on bulk RNA taken from unsorted whole blood, pairing of alpha and beta chains was not possible.

The germline V gene (reference sequence) provides CDR1 GTSNPN and CDR2 SVGIG. Including cysteine and phenylalanine, the CDR3 has 11 amino acids. Here the CDR3 DNA is all that survives: 33 bases in frame from base 1. V is clipped by 6 bases and J by 3 bases, and the sequence between their germline boundaries is 9 bases long. A case-control design nested within a healthcare worker cohort in London, UK, was used, with weekly nasopharyngeal swab PCR tests and blood sampling performed. Between 23 and 31 March 2020, the week of the UK lockdown, healthcare workers were enrolled and then followed up weekly for as long as 16 weeks. The sample holds many counts of this clonotype. Its antigen is still unknown. No base quality information exists; no much larger clone differs at one position. Preparation of the library involved 5' RACE. Sequencing relied on a NextSeq 500. The TCR library protocol attached unique molecular identifiers to individual cDNA molecules to correct for sequencing error and PCR bias. Both TCR alpha and beta chains were sequenced, and tight co-correlation was observed between alpha and beta sequence abundances in each sample. The authors' analysis ran thus. Decombinator V4 was used to perform V gene, J gene and CDR3 annotation of TCR sequences. Expanded TCRs were defined as changing significantly between any two time points under a Poisson model with p below 0.0001. TCR abundances were normalised to the total number of TCRs sequenced per sample and were expressed as counts per million. MAIT TCRs were defined by TRAV1-2 paired with TRAJ12, TRAJ20 or TRAJ33, and iNKT TCRs by TRAV10 paired with TRAJ18. VDJdb, accessed 1 November 2021, was searched for CMV, EBV and SARS-CoV-2 annotated TCRs, with TCRs annotated for multiple antigens excluded. TCRdb reran the public reads through fastp at Q25 and MiXCR, keeping productive beta chains. Identical CDR3 protein sequences are pooled into one entry, listed with their most common genes and DNA. TCRdb's processing, not the authors' own work, is the source of the V and J calls. A total of tens of thousands of distinct CDR3 sequences appear in this sample, roughly 4.2% of them only once. Jointly, the top ten make up around 4.4% of the sample.

The paper's findings and limits, for the study overall: VDJdb matching was skewed toward anti-spike CD8 responses, so virus-specific expansions were likely underestimated and private and CD4 specificities were missed.

This receptor was identified in an adult who was a healthcare worker with PCR-confirmed SARS-CoV-2 infection or an uninfected control (not recorded which). The specimen was whole blood. The chain joins TRBV30 to TRBJ2-7, with the D gene too uncertain to name. The CDR3 in this case is CACLVGYEQYF. The DNA sequence follows: TGTGCCTGCCTGGTGGGCTACGAGCAGTACTTC.